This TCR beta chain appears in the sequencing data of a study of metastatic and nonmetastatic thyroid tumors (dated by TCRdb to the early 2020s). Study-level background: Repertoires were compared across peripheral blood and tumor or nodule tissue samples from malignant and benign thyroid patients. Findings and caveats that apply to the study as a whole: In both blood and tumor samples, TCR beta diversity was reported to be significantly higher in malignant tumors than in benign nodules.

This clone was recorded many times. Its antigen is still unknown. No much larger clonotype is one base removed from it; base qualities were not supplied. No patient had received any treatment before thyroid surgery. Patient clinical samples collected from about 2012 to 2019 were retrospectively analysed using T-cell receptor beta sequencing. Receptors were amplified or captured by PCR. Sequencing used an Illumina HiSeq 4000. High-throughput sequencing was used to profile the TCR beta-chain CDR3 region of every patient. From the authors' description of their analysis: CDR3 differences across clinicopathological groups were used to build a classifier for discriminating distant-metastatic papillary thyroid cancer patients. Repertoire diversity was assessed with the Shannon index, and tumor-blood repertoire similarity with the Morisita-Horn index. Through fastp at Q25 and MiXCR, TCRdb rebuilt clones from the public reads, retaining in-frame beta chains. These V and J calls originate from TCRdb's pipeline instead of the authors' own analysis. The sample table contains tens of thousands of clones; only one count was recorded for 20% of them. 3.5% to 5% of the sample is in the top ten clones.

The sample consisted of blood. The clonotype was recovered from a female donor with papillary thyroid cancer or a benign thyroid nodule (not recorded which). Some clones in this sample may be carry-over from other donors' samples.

The DNA sequence is given as TGTGCCAGCAGTGAAGGGCGTCCGAACACTGAAGCTTTCTTT. This yields the protein CASSEGRPNTEAFF. This chain joins TRBV2 to TRBJ1-1; no D gene is confidently identified. From the germline V gene, CDR1 is SNHLY and CDR2 is FYNNEI. Including the terminal cysteine and phenylalanine, the CDR3 comprises 14 residues. CDR3 DNA is the only sequence kept; it has 42 bases, read in frame from the first base. The junction carries 7 bases between V and J, which are trimmed by 1 base and 1 base respectively.